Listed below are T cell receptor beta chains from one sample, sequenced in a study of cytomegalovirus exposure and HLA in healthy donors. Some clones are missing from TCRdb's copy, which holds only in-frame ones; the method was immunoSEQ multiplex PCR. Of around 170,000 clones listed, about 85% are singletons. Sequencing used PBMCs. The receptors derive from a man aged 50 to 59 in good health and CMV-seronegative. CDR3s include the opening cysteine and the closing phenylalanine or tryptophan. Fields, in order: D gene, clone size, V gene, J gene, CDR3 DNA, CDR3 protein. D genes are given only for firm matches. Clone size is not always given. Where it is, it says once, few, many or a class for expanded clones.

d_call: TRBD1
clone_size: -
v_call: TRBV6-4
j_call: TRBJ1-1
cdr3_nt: TGTGCCAGCAGTGACACCGGACAGGGTGGGACTGAAGCTTTCTTT
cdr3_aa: CASSDTGQGGTEAFF

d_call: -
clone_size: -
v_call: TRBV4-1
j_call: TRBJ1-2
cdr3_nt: TGCGCCAGCAGCCAGGTTCTGGTCGGTAACTATGGCTACACCTTC
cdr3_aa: CASSQVLVGNYGYTF

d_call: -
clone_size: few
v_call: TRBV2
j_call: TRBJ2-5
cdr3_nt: TGTGCCACCAGGGGTACAGGGCTGGAGACCCAGTACTTC
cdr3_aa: CATRGTGLETQYF

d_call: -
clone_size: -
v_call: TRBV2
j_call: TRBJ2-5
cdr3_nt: TGTGCCAGTTGCAGGGGCATCGGGATACAAGAGACCCAGTACTTC
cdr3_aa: CASCRGIGIQETQYF

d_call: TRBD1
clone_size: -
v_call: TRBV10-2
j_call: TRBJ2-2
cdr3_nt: TGCGCCAGCTCCCAGGGGGCTTATAGCACCGGGGAGCTGTTTTTT
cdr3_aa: CASSQGAYSTGELFF

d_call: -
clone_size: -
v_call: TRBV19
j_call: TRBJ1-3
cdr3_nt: TGTGCCTCTGGGGGGACCTCTGGAAACACCATATATTTT
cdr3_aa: CASGGTSGNTIYF

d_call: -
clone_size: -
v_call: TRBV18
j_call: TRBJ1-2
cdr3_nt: TGTGCCAGCTCACTGGGGGAAAACAGGGCTCGGGGCTACACCTTC
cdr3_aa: CASSLGENRARGYTF

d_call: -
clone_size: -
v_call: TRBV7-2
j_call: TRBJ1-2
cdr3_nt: TGTGCCAGCAGCTTAGCGCCGGTTACTAACTATGGCTACACCTTC
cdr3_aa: CASSLAPVTNYGYTF

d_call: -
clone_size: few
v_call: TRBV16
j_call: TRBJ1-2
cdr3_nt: TGTGCCACCTCCCCCCCCGGACAGCGCTATGGCTACACCTTC
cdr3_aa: CATSPPGQRYGYTF

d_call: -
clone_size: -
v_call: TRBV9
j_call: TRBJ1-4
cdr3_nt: TGTGCCAGCAGCGCCCGGGGTGCCCATGAAAAACTGTTTTTT
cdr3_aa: CASSARGAHEKLFF

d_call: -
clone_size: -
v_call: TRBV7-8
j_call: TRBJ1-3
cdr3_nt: TGTGCCAGCAGCTCGGACAGAGCTACCTCTGGAAACACCATATATTTT
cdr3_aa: CASSSDRATSGNTIYF

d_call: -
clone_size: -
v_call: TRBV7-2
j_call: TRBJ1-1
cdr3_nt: TGTGCCAGCAGCTTAAAGTTTCGGGTTTTGAACACTGAAGCTTTCTTT
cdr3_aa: CASSLKFRVLNTEAFF

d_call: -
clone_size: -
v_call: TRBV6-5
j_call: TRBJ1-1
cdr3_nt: TGTGCCAGCAGTTACTCAGGGGATCACACTGAAGCTTTCTTT
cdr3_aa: CASSYSGDHTEAFF

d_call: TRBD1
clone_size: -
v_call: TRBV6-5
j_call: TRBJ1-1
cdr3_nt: TGTGCCAGCAGCAGGCCGGGACAGCAAGCTTTCTTT
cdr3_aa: CASSRPGQQAFF

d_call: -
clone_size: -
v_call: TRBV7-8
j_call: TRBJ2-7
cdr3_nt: TGTGCCAGCAGCCCCGGGACACCCTACGAGCAGTACTTC
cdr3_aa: CASSPGTPYEQYF

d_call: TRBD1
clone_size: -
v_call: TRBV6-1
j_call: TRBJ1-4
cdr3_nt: TGTGCCAGCAGCGAATACAGGGGAGTGGGTGAAAAACTGTTTTTT
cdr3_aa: CASSEYRGVGEKLFF

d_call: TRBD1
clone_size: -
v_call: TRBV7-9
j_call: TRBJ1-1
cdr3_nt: TGTGCCAGCAGCCCCGGGACAGGGTTGGAAGCTTTCTTT
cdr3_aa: CASSPGTGLEAFF

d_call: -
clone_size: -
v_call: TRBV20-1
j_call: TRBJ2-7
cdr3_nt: TGCAGTGCTAGGGGGGGGGCCGAGCAGTACTTC
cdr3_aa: CSARGGAEQYF

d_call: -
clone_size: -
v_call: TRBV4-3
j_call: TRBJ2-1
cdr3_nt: TGCGCCAGCAGCCAAGAGTCCGGTTTAAACAATGAGCAGTTCTTC
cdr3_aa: CASSQESGLNNEQFF

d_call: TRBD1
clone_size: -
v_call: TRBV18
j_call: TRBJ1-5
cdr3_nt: TGTGCCAGCTCAGCCGGGACAGGGGGCAATCAGCCCCAGCATTTT
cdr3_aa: CASSAGTGGNQPQHF

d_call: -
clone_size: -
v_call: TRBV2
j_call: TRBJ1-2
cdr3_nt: TGTGCCAGCAGTGACAACAGAAACTATGGCTACACCTTC
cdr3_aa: CASSDNRNYGYTF

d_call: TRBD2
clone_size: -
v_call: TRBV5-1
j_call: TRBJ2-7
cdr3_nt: TGCGCCAGCAGCTTGGTTCTAGCGGGGAGCTACGAGCAGTACTTC
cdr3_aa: CASSLVLAGSYEQYF

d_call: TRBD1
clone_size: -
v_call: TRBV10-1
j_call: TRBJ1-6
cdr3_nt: TGCGCCAGCAGTGAGAGGACAGGGGGTAATTCACCCCTCCACTTT
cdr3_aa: CASSERTGGNSPLHF

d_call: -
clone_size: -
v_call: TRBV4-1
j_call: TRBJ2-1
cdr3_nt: TGCGCCAGCAGCCGGACAGCTGGGGATGAGCAGTTCTTC
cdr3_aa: CASSRTAGDEQFF

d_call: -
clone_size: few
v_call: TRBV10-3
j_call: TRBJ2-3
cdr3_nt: TGTGCCATCAGGTCCGGGACAAAAAGTAGCACAGATACGCAGTATTTT
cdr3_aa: CAIRSGTKSSTDTQYF

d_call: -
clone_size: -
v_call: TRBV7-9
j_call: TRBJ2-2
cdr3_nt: TGTGCCCCGGGGGTACAGGGGCCCGGGGAGCTGTTTTTT
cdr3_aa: CAPGVQGPGELFF

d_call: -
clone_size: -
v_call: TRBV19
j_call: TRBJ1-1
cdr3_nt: TGTGCCAGTAAAGCCGTCCCGGAGGCCGCTTTCACTGAAGCTTTCTTT
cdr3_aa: CASKAVPEAAFTEAFF

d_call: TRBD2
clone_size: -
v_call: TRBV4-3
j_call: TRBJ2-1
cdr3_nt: TGCGCCAGCAGCCAAGACCTAGCGGGGGCCACTTACTACTACAATGAGCAGTTCTTC
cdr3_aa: CASSQDLAGATYYYNEQFF

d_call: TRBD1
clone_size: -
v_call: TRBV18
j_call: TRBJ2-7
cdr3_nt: TGTGCCAGCTCACCGACAGGGGGCGGTTACGAGCAGTACTTC
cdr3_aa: CASSPTGGGYEQYF

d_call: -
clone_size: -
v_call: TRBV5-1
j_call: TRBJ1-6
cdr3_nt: TGCGCCAGCAGCTTGGTGCAGGGGCAGGGACCCCTCCACTTT
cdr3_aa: CASSLVQGQGPLHF

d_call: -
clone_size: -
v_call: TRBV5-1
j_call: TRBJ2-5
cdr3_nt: TGCGCCAGCAGCGAGATGCAAGAGACCCAGTACTTC
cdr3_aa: CASSEMQETQYF

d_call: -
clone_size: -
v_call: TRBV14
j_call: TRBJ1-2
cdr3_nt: TGTGCCAGCAGTCCAGGGCGGTATGGCTACACCTTC
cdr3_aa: CASSPGRYGYTF

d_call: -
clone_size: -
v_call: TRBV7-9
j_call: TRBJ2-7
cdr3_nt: TGTGCCAGCAGCCCTGCCTACGAGCAGTACTTC
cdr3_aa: CASSPAYEQYF

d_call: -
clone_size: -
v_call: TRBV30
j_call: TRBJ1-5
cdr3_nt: TGTGCCTGGAGTGTAAGCGGGATATGGCAGCCCCAGCATTTT
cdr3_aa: CAWSVSGIWQPQHF

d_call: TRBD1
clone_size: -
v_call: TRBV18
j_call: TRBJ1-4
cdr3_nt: TGTGCCAGCTCACCATCCGCAGGACAGGGGGGCGAAAAACTGTTTTTT
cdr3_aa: CASSPSAGQGGEKLFF

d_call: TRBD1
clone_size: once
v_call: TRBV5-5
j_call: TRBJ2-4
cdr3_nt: TGTGCCAGCAGCCCGGGACAGTCGAGAGGGAACATTCAGTACTTC
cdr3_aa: CASSPGQSRGNIQYF

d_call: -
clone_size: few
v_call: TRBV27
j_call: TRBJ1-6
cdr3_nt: TGTGCCAGCAGCCTTACCTCGGCCTATAATTCACCCCTCCACTTT
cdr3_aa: CASSLTSAYNSPLHF

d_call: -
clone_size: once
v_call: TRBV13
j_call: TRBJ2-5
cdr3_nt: TGTGCCAGCAGCTTAGATGGGGAGATGGGGACCCAGTACTTC
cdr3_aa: CASSLDGEMGTQYF

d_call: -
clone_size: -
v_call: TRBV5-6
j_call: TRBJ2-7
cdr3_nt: TGTGCCAGCAGCTTGGAAGCAGGGCTAGGCGAGCAGTACTTC
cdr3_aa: CASSLEAGLGEQYF